What follows describes a single T cell receptor beta chain. The antigen remains unidentified. At one end, the junction sequence differs from germline, possibly due to a read error. Germline CDR1 SGHTA, CDR2 FQGNSA. The CDR3 extends over 11 amino acids. There were only healthy Caucasians among the donors. It was template switching that added a universal primer site, and there were unique molecular identifiers on the cDNA. TCRdb re-derived calls from the 5' RACE reads in MiXCR, one entry per CDR3 protein. The sample holds approximately 210,000 distinct CDR3 sequences, roughly a tenth seen once. These data are taken from a study of identical twins. Regarding the study as a whole: Not following the same donors, the study drew its conclusions from cross-sectional statistical analysis. A lower insertion count was a feature of abundant cord blood beta clonotypes, with no such feature in memory repertoires.

This receptor was taken from a woman younger than 35 in good health. Sequenced sample: memory (CD45RO+) T cells sorted from blood. The chain employs TRBV7-2 and TRBJ2-7; D call uncertain. The CDR3 region is CASSLVYELYF. CDR3 nucleotide sequence: TGTGCCAGCAGCTTAGTATACGAGCTGTACTTC.